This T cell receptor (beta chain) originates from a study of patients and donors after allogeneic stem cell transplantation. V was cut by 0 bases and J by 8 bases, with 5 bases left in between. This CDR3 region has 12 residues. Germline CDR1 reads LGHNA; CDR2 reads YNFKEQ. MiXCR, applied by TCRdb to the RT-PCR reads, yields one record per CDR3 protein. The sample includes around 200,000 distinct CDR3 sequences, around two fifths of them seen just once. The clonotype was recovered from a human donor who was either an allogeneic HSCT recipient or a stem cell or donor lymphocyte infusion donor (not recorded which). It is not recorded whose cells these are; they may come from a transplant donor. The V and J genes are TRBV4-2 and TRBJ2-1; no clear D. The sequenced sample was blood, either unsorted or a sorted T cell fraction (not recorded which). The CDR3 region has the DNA TGTGCCAGCAGCCAAGATTCGGATGAGCAGTTCTTC. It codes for CASSQDSDEQFF.